The clone carrying this T cell receptor (beta chain) was seen a few times. The antigen remains undetermined. The data were taken from a study of T cells in Graves' hyperthyroidism and ophthalmopathy. General study points: Prediction of ophthalmopathy progression came a median roughly 6.7 months pre-onset. Most clonotypes expanded in thyroid above 0.001 were likewise present in blood.

The V end lost 5 bases, the J end lost 3 bases, and 8 bases lay between the germline ends. The CDR3 has 13 residues. Germline V gene sequence: CDR1 LNHDA, CDR2 SQIVND (reference sequence). Amplified TCR beta CDR3 regions came from RNA transcripts. First-round RT-PCR of the TCR CDR3 relied on the HTBI primer set. Each CDR3 protein gets one entry after TCRdb re-called the multiplex PCR reads with MiXCR. The sample carries approximately 610,000 distinct CDR3 sequences, approximately 16% recorded once. J is TRBJ1-5 and V is TRBV19; D gene uncertain. Sequencing was performed on blood. The clonotype comes from a young woman with Graves' hyperthyroidism. The CDR3, as DNA: TGTGCCAGTAGTGGTGGGTACAATCAGCCCCAGCATTTT. Amino acid sequence: CASSGGYNQPQHF.